This T cell receptor (beta chain) was documented in a study of blood T cells in healthy people across ages (dated by TCRdb to the mid-2010s). Study-level background: In model experiments, template switching captured roughly one uniquely barcoded TCR beta cDNA molecule for every two T cells. The study measured age-related changes in TCR beta repertoire diversity using deep sequencing normalized with unique cDNA molecular identifiers. Four age groups were formed from the donors: young (average approximately 17 years), middle-aged (approximately 39), aged (62) and long-lived (about 80). Donors of different ages were randomly distributed across sequencing lanes to avoid experimental bias. The study analyzed two additional independent replicas of 1 million unique cDNA reads from the same blood draw for two donors, one aged 18 to 30 and one aged 80 or older.

The roughly 38 donors, aged about 6 to 100 years, were systemically healthy Caucasian individuals from Russia. Each donor gave about 9.7 milliliters of peripheral blood, drawn into EDTA-treated Vacutainer tubes. Ficoll-Paque density-gradient centrifugation was used to isolate PBMCs, with at least 7 million obtained per sample. Total RNA was extracted from PBMCs with Trizol reagent, with at least 6 micrograms obtained per sample. The percentages of naive CD45RAhigh/CD27high T cells were determined by flow cytometry on a PBMC aliquot from every donor. Library preparation used 5' RACE. Sequencing instrument: Illumina HiSeq 2500. A second PCR of about 6 to 12 cycles was run with a J-beta primer mix and a sample-barcoded 5' primer. Each TCR beta cDNA molecule received a unique molecular identifier from a template-switch 5' adaptor carrying 12 random nucleotides. Each sample yielded at least 2.5 million CDR3-containing paired-end reads. First-strand cDNA synthesis was performed from all RNA using the Mint cDNA synthesis kit, with priming by a TRBC-specific oligonucleotide. All cDNA was treated with uracil-DNA glycosylase and then went through a first 18-cycle PCR with the universal primers M1SS and BC2_uni_R. The study's own analysis went as follows. For normalization, 1 million high-quality reads, each with a distinct molecular identifier, were randomly selected from each sample. Instead of being binned into consensus sequences, reads that shared molecular identifiers were thrown out. MiTCR, set to a Q25 quality threshold and the strictest error-elimination algorithm, was used for CDR3 identification, clonotype clustering and error correction. A nonparametric unseen species model using Euler transformation provided a lower-bound estimate of total TCR beta diversity. TCRdb redid the processing of the public reads, applying fastp at Q25 and MiXCR, and retained in-frame beta chains. Entries are consolidated by CDR3 protein sequence, retaining the most common genes and DNA. The V and J calls here are based on TCRdb, not the publication. This sample comprises 950,000 to 1,200,000 distinct CDR3 sequences, approximately 38% of them detected only once. About 12% of the sample comes from the top ten.

This clonotype has a handful of counts. Its antigen is currently not known. No clone much larger than this one lies a single base away; base qualities are absent. Findings and caveats that apply to the study as a whole: There was a strong correlation between observed TCR beta diversity and the percentage of naive T cells measured by flow cytometry. Estimates of total diversity based on one million sequenced T cells were considered lower bounds and underestimates. Bulk unsorted PBMC profiling prevented conclusive comparison of naive and antigen-experienced compartments. Observed TCR beta diversity per million T cells fell roughly linearly with age, and a significant reduction was already apparent by age roughly 40. The CMV infection status of donors was not known, potentially confounding age-related changes in expanded clonotypes. Compared with the aged group, the long-lived group had more naive CD4+ T cells, fewer expanded clones and increased TCR diversity, suggesting age selection.

CDR3 length: 14 amino acids, cysteine to phenylalanine. Only the CDR3 part of the read is kept: 42 bases, read in frame from the first base. Cut back by 5 bases and 3 bases, the V and J ends lie 16 bases apart. The germline V gene (reference sequence) gives CDR1 as DFQATT and CDR2 as SNEGSKA. Sequencing was carried out using blood. This receptor chain uses TRBV20-1 and TRBJ2-5; the D gene assignment is ambiguous. The sequence was obtained from a man aged 18 to 29 in good health. The bases read TGCAGTGCTGCAACTTCTGGACGCGAAGAGACCCAGTACTTC. This gives the protein CSAATSGREETQYF.